This TCR beta chain was sequenced for a study of shared clonotypes between healthy human individuals. Overall study findings and caveats: Sampling covered blood only; tissue repertoires likely differ.

This CDR3 is 12 amino acids long. From germline, CDR1 is PRHDT and CDR2 FYEKMQ (reference sequence). V was cut by 2 bases and J by 7 bases, with 5 bases left in between. Deep-level running was used for the assay. The table came from immunoSEQ multiplex PCR; TCRdb's copy has only in-frame clones and leaves some out. The repertoire has 550,000 to 650,000 clones, approximately 96% of them found once; the top ten carry approximately 0.12%. CD45RO-negative cells were positively selected for CCR7, leaving out terminally differentiated effector memory CD45RA+ cells. This clone appeared once. Antigen: not known.

Sequenced material: naive CD8+ T cells sorted from blood. The J gene is TRBJ2-2, the V gene TRBV13; D is undetermined. The TCR originated in a young woman in good health. The chain's CDR3 is CASSLLDGELFF. The CDR3 coding sequence is TGTGCCAGCAGCTTACTAGACGGGGAGCTGTTTTTT.